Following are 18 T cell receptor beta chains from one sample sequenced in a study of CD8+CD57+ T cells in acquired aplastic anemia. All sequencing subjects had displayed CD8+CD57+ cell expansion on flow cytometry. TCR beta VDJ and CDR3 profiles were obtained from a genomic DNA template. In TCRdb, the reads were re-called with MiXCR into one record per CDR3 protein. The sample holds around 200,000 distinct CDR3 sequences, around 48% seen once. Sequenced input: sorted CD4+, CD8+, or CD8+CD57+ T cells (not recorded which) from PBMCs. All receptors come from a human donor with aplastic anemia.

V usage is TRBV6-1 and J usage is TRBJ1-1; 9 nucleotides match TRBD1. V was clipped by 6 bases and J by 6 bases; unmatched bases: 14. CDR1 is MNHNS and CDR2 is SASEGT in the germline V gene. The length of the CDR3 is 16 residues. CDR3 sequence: CASRIALTGGNAEAFF. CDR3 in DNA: TGTGCCAGCAGAATCGCTCTAACAGGGGGCAACGCTGAAGCTTTCTTT.

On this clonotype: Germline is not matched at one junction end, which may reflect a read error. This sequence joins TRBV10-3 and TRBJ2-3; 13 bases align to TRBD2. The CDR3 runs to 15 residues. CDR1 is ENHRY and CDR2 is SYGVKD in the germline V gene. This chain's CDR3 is CAISRLAGGTHTQYF. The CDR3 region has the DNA TGTGCCATCAGTCGACTAGCGGGGGGCACACATACGCAGTATTTT.

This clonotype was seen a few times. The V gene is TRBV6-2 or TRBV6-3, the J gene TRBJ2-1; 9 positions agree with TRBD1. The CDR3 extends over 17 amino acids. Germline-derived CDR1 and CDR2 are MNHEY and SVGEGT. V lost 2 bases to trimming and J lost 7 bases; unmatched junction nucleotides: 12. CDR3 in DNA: TGTGCCAGCAGTTACGGCCGGACAGGGGTTTCAAGGAATGAGCAGTTCTTC. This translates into CASSYGRTGVSRNEQFF.

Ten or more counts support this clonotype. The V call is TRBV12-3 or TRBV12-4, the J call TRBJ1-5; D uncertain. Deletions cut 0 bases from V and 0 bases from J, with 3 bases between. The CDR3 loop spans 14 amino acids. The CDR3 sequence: CASSLATSNQPQHF. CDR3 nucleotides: TGTGCCAGCAGTTTAGCGACTAGCAATCAGCCCCAGCATTTT.

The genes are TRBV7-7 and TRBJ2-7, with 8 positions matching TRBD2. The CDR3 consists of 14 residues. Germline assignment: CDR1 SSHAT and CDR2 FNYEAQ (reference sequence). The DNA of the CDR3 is TGTGCTAGCGGGGACGGGAAAAGGTCTGGCGAGCAGTACTTC. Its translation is CASGDGKRSGEQYF.

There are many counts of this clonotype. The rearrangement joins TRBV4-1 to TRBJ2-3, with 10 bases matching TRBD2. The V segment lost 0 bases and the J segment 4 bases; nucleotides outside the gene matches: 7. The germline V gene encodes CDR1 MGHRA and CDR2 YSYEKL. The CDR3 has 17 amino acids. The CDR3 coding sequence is TGCGCCAGCAGCCAAGATGGGAGCGGGGGGGCCCCAGATACGCAGTATTTT. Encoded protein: CASSQDGSGGAPDTQYF.

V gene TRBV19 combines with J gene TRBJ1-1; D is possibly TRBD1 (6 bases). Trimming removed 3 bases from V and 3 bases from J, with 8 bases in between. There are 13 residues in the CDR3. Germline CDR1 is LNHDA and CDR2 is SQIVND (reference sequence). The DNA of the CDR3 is TGTGCCAGTAGTATCACAGGGTACACTGAAGCTTTCTTT. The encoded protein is CASSITGYTEAFF.

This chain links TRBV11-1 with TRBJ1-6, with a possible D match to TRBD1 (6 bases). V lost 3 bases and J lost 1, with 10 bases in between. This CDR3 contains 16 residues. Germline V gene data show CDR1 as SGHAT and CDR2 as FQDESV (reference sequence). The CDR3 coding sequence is TGTGCCAGCAGCTTGGAAGGGGGGTCCTATAATTCACCCCTCCACTTT. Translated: CASSLEGGSYNSPLHF.

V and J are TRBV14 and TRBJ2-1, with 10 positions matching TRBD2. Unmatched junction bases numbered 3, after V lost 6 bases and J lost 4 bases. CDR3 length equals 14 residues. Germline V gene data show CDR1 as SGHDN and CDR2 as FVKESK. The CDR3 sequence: CASRSSGSYNEQFF. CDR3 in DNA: TGTGCCAGCAGATCTAGCGGGAGTTACAATGAGCAGTTCTTC.

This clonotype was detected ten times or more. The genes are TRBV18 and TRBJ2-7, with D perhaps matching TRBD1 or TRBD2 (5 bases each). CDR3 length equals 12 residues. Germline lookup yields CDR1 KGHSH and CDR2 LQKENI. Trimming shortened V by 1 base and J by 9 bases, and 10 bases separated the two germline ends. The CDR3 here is CASSPLGDGQYF. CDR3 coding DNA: TGTGCCAGCTCACCACTAGGGGACGGGCAGTACTTC.

The CDR3: CATSESRDSYEQYF. CDR3 sequence (DNA): TGTGCCACCAGTGAGTCCCGGGACTCCTACGAGCAGTACTTC. The chain has TRBV24-1 and TRBJ2-7, with D possibly being TRBD2 (5 bases). This CDR3 is built from 14 residues. Germline assignment: CDR1 KGHDR and CDR2 SFDVKD. Trimming pared 4 bases from V and 0 bases from J, leaving 9 bases between.

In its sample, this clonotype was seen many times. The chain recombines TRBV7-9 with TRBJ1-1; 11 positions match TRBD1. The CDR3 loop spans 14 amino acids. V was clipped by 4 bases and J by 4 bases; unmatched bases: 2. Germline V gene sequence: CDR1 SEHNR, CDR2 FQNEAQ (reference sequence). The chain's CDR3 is CASSSGTGGTEAFF. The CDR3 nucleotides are TGTGCCAGCAGCTCAGGGACAGGGGGCACTGAAGCTTTCTTT. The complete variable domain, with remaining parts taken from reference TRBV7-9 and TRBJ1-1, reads DTGVSQNPRHKITKRGQNVTFRCDPISEHNRLYWYRQTLGQGPEFLTYFQNEAQLEKSRLLSDRFSAERPKGSFSTLEIQRTEQGDSAMYLCASSSGTGGTEAFFGQGTRLTVV.

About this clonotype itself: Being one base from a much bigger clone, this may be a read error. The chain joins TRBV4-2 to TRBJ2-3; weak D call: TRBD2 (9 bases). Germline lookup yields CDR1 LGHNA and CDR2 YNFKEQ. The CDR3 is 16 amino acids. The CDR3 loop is CASSQDTSGGTGTQYF. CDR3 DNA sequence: TGTGCCAGCAGCCAAGATACCAGCGGGGGGACAGGTACGCAGTATTTT.

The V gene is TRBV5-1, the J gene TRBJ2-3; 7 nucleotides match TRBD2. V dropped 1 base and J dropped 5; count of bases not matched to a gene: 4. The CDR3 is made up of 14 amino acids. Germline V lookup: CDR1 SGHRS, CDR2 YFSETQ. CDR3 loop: CASSLSSGGDTQYF. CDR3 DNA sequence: TGCGCCAGCAGCTTGTCTAGCGGAGGAGATACGCAGTATTTT.

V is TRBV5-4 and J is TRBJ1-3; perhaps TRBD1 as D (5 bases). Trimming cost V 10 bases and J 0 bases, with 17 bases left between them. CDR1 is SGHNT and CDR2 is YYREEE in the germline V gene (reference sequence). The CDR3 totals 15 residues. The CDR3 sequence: CAGGSGGSSGNTIYF. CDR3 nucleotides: TGTGCCGGTGGGAGTGGGGGGAGCTCTGGAAACACCATATATTTT. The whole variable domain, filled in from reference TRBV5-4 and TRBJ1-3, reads ETGVTQSPTHLIKTRGQQVTLRCSSQSGHNTVSWYQQALGQGPQFIFQYYREEENGRGNFPPRFSGLQFPNYSSELNVNALELDDSALYLCAGGSGGSSGNTIYFGEGSWLTVV.

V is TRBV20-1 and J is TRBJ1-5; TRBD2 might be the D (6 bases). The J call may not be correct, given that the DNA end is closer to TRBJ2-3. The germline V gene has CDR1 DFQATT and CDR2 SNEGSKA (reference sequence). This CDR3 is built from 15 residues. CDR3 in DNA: TGCAGTGCTCCGAGGGCGGGGAGGAGCAATCAGCCCCAGTATTTT. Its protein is CSAPRAGRSNQPQYF.

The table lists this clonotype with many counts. CDR3 nucleotides: TGTGCCAGCAGCTTAGCGGTTGCGGGAGTCGGCAGGGTGCAGTACTTC. Translation gives CASSLAVAGVGRVQYF. J is TRBJ2-7 and V is TRBV7-2; 7 positions agree with TRBD2. Trimming cost V 0 bases and J 9 bases; bases outside gene matches: 14. Germline V gene sequence: CDR1 SGHTA, CDR2 FQGNSA. The CDR3 loop spans 16 amino acids.

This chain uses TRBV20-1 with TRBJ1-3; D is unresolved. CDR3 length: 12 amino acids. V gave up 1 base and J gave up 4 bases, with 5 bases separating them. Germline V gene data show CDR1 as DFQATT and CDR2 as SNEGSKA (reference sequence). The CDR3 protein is CSARGGGNTIYF. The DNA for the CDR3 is TGCAGTGCTAGAGGTGGGGGAAACACCATATATTTT.